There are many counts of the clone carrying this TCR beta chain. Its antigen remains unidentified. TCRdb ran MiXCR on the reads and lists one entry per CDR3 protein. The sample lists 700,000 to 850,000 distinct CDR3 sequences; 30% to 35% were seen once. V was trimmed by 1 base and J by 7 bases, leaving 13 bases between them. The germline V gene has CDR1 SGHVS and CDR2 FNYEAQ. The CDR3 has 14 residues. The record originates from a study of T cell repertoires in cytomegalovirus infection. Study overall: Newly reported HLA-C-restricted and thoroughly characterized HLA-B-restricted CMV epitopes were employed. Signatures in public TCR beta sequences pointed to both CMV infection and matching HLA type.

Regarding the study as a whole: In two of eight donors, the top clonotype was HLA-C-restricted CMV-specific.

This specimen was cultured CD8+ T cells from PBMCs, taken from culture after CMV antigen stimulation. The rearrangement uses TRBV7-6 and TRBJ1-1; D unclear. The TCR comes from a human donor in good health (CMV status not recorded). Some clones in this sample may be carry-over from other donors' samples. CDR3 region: CASSLEAPGIEAFF. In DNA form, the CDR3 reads TGTGCCAGCAGCTTAGAAGCTCCGGGGATTGAAGCTTTCTTT.